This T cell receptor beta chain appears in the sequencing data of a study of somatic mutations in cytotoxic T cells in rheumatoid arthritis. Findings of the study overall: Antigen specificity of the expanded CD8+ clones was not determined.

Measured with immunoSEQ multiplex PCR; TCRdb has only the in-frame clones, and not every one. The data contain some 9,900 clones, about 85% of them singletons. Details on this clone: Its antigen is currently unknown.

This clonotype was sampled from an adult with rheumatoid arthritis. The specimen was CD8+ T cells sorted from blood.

The CDR3 here is CASSLGGPGDNEQFF. CDR3 in DNA: TGTGCCAGCAGCTTAGGCGGTCCCGGGGATAATGAGCAGTTCTTC. The chain couples TRBV7-9 to TRBJ2-1; D possibly corresponds to TRBD2 (5 bases). There are 15 residues in the CDR3. Trimming took off 1 base at V and 7 bases at J, with 14 bases between the two ends. CDR1 and CDR2 (germline): SEHNR, FQNEAQ (reference sequence).